Included here is one TCR beta chain sequence, with context. This clone's antigen is unknown. Per-nucleotide qualities are absent, and no much larger clonotype sits a single base away. The data were taken from a study of blood T cell repertoires in COVID-19 (dated by TCRdb to 2018 to 2021). As for the study more broadly: The collaborator samples originated in the United States, Italy and Spain and spanned the acute and convalescent phases of COVID-19. The prospective study material was composed of cDNA or gDNA derived from T cells, B-cell-depleted T cells, or PBMCs. Deeply sampled blood TCRbeta repertoires from subjects exposed to, actively infected with, or recovered from COVID-19 were included in the dataset. The repertoires were released in a freely available public database intended as a resource for research on the immune response to SARS-CoV-2. Samples came from the ongoing ImmuneRACE study (first 160 participants) plus 1,254 subjects from 6 global collaborators. The sample metadata nearly always contained a de-identified subject ID, COVID-19 status, age in years and sex. Where available, HLA class I and class II types were taken from metadata supplied by the sample provider and were not determined by assay-based typing.

According to the germline V gene, CDR1 reads SGDLS and CDR2 reads YYNGEE. Ends trimmed: V by 4 bases, J by 5 bases; bases unmatched to a gene: 9. The CDR3 has 14 amino acids, counting the end cysteine and phenylalanine. Only the CDR3 portion is preserved as DNA: 42 bases, with reading frame beginning at the first base. TCRbeta CDR3 regions were amplified from genomic DNA by means of the immunoSEQ Assay, a bias-controlled multiplex PCR. As for the authors' bioinformatics: The number of nucleated cells in each sample was estimated from the amplification of reference gene primers within the assay. Sequence reads were collapsed and filtered to measure the absolute abundance of every unique TCRbeta CDR3 rearrangement. For each sample, productive Simpson clonality was calculated by taking the square root of Simpson's diversity index across productive rearrangements. Imported from immuneACCESS, the table was reduced by TCRdb to in-frame sequences with V and J called. These copies leave out some clones; in studies compared against another copy, an unresolved V gene accounts for under half, and the cause of the remainder is not known. The DNA was the basis for D and trimming; V, J and clone size are from that table. This sample has 52,000 or so clones in its table, and around nine tenths of those were observed once. 8.5% of the sample is taken by the ten largest.

Results the study describes overall, beyond this receptor: The amount of clinical and demographic metadata varied by source and participant and was provided uncurated.

Each collaborating institution followed its own protocols to collect whole blood in K2EDTA tubes. For TCRbeta analysis, collaborator samples were shipped as frozen whole blood, as isolated PBMCs, or as DNA extracted from either sample type. This TCR derives from a man in his 60s with active COVID-19. The chain joins TRBV9 to TRBJ2-7, with TRBD2 identical over 7 junction bases. Sequenced: peripheral blood. The CDR3 here reads CASSPSGLVNEQYF. DNA sequence: TGTGCCAGCAGCCCCTCAGGACTAGTCAACGAGCAGTACTTC. Full variable domain (CDR3 extended with the reference TRBV9 and TRBJ2-7 proteins): DSGVTQTPKHLITATGQRVTLRCSPRSGDLSVYWYQQSLDQGLQFLIQYYNGEERAKGNILERFSAQQFPDLHSELNLSSLELGDSALYFCASSPSGLVNEQYFGPGTRLTVT.